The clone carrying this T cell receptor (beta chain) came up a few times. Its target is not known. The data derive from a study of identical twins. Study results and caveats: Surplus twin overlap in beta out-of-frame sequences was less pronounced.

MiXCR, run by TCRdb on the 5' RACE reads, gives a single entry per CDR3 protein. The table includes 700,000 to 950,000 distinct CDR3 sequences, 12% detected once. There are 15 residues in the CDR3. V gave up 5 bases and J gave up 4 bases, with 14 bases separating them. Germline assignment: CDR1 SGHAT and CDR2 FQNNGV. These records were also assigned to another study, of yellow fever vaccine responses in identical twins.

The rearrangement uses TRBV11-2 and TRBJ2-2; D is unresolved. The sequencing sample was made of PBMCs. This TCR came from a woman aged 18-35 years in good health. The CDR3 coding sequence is TGTGCCAGCAGCCCCGGACCCAGTAGCACCGGGGAGCTGTTTTTT. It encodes CASSPGPSSTGELFF.